These 20 T cell receptor beta chains were all obtained from the same sample, sequenced in a study of cytomegalovirus exposure and HLA in healthy donors (dated by TCRdb to the late 2010s). The library relied on the immunoSEQ multiplex PCR assay. The multiplex PCR relied on a mix of 60 forward primers for TCR Vbeta segments and 13 reverse primers for TCR Jbeta segments. The clones in this table, taken by TCRdb from immuneACCESS, are in-frame only. Not every clone is retained; where verified, under half of the shortfall comes from an unresolved V gene, and the cause of the rest is unknown. This sample lists a few hundred thousand clones; more than 60% were detected once. The biggest ten clones account for roughly 2.6% of the sample. The sequencing input was PBMCs. Receptors were obtained from a woman aged 55-69 years in good health and CMV-seropositive.

About this clone: Germline and junction disagree at one end, which may indicate a read error. The J gene is TRBJ2-3, the V gene TRBV28; perhaps TRBD2 as D (6 bases). Germline CDR1 and CDR2: MDHEN and SYDVKM. This CDR3 has 17 amino acids. The CDR3 here is CASSSLEGRGSTDMQYF. CDR3 bases: TGTGCCAGCAGTTCTCTGGAGGGGCGAGGGAGCACAGATATGCAGTATTTT. The whole variable domain, remainder taken from reference TRBV28 and TRBJ2-3, is DVKVTQSSRYLVKRTGEKVFLECVQDMDHENMFWYRQDPGLGLRLIYFSYDVKMKEKGDIPEGYSVSREKKERFSLILESASTNQTSMYLCASSSLEGRGSTDMQYFGPGTRLTVL.

This clone showed up just once. The chain employs TRBV19 and TRBJ1-3; no firm D call. The CDR3 totals 15 residues. Germline V gene lookup returns CDR1 LNHDA and CDR2 SQIVND (reference sequence). V lost 7 bases and J lost 2, with 15 bases in between. CDR3 protein: CASKFGGEPGNTIYF. CDR3 sequence (DNA): TGTGCCAGTAAGTTCGGCGGGGAGCCTGGAAACACCATATATTTT.

The V call is TRBV19, the J call TRBJ2-1; perhaps TRBD2 as D (5 bases). Germline values: CDR1 LNHDA, CDR2 SQIVND (reference sequence). The CDR3 is 15 amino acids. The ends were cut back, 3 bases at V and 0 bases at J, with 9 bases in the middle. The CDR3 nucleotides are TGTGCCAGTAGTATCGCCGGGAACTCCTACAATGAGCAGTTCTTC. It codes for CASSIAGNSYNEQFF.

This sequence joins TRBV7-6 and TRBJ1-6, with D perhaps matching TRBD1 (6 bases). Germline V CDR1 and CDR2: SGHVS, FNYEAQ. V was cut by 1 base and J by 10 bases, with 14 bases left in between. CDR3 length: 15 residues. The CDR3 here is CASSLGPGVESPLHF. The DNA of the CDR3 is TGTGCCAGCAGCTTAGGCCCAGGGGTGGAATCACCCCTCCACTTT.

The rearrangement uses TRBV2 and TRBJ2-5, with D possibly matching TRBD2 (7 bases). This CDR3 spans 14 amino acids. V lost 6 bases to trimming and J lost 5 bases, with 16 bases between them. CDR1 and CDR2 (germline): SNHLY, FYNNEI. CDR3 bases: TGTGCCAGCAGATGGGGGGGCGGTGGGGAGACCCAGTACTTC. It codes for CASRWGGGGETQYF. Looking up the rest from reference TRBV2 and TRBJ2-5 gives the full variable domain: EPEVTQTPSHQVTQMGQEVILRCVPISNHLYFYWYRQILGQKVEFLVSFYNNEISEKSEIFDDQFSVERPDGSNFTLKIRSTKLEDSAMYFCASRWGGGGETQYFGPGTRLLVL.

The chain is built from TRBV9 and TRBJ2-3; 7 nucleotides line up with TRBD2. In germline, CDR1 is SGDLS, CDR2 YYNGEE. This CDR3 region has 15 residues. V lost 4 bases to trimming and J lost 2 bases; unmatched junction nucleotides: 7. The CDR3 nucleotides are TGTGCCAGCAGCAAAGCGGGGAGACACACAGATACGCAGTATTTT. Protein: CASSKAGRHTDTQYF.

The count of this clone is one. The rearrangement joins TRBV6-5 to TRBJ1-3; tentative D call: TRBD1 (5 bases). The CDR3 has 12 residues. V lost 6 bases, J lost 4 bases, and 7 bases lay in between. Per the germline V gene, CDR1 is MNHEY and CDR2 is SVGAGI. CDR3 amino acids: CASRHRGNTIYF. The DNA of the CDR3 is TGTGCCAGCAGACACAGGGGAAACACCATATATTTT.

The rearrangement links TRBV27 to TRBJ2-7; 9 nucleotides align to TRBD1. J lost 6 bases, V lost 3 bases, and 3 bases had no gene match. Germline V CDR1 and CDR2: MNHEY, SMNVEV (reference sequence). This CDR3 spans 13 amino acids. The CDR3 region has the DNA TGTGCCAGCAGTTTCCAACAGGGGGCCGAGCAGTACTTC. This encodes CASSFQQGAEQYF.

This clone was seen only once. The genes are TRBV6-6 and TRBJ2-7, with a tentative D call TRBD1 (7 bases). V lost 2 bases and J lost 1, with 12 bases in between. CDR3 size: 15 residues. From germline, CDR1 is MNHNY and CDR2 SVGAGI (reference sequence). DNA of the CDR3: TGTGCCAGCAGTTACGAGGCAGGGGGGTCCTACGAGCAGTACTTC. Its protein is CASSYEAGGSYEQYF.

V is TRBV18 and J is TRBJ2-7, with 12 bases aligning to TRBD1. The germline CDR1 and CDR2 sequences are KGHSH and LQKENI. V gave up 6 bases and J gave up 5 bases; unmatched junction bases: 5. CDR3 length equals 14 residues. The CDR3 DNA follows: TGTGCCAGCTCCCCGGGACAGGGGGCCCACGAGCAGTACTTC. It specifies CASSPGQGAHEQYF.

This clone showed up just a few times. This sequence joins TRBV2 and TRBJ2-3; D possibly corresponds to TRBD2 (6 bases). V was cut by 7 bases and J by 2 bases, with 13 bases left in between. This CDR3 comprises 14 residues. Germline values: CDR1 SNHLY, CDR2 FYNNEI. The CDR3, as DNA: TGTGCCAGCATGGGAGCTAGCGCCACAGATACGCAGTATTTT. Its protein product is CASMGASATDTQYF.

The rearrangement joins TRBV5-5 to TRBJ2-7; the D is unclear. CDR3 size: 16 residues. Looked up from germline, CDR1 is SGHKS and CDR2 is YYEKEE (reference sequence). V dropped 4 bases and J dropped 3 bases, with 20 bases sitting between them. The CDR3 loop is CASSRALANVLYEQYF. The CDR3 nucleotides read TGTGCCAGCAGCCGCGCTCTTGCCAATGTCCTCTACGAGCAGTACTTC.

This chain uses TRBV6-5 with TRBJ1-6, with D unresolved. Trimming pared 8 bases from V and 12 bases from J, leaving 17 bases between. Germline assignment: CDR1 MNHEY and CDR2 SVGAGI. The CDR3 totals 13 residues. CDR3 sequence reads: CASSTPPRVPLHF. DNA of the CDR3: TGTGCCAGCTCTACCCCCCCGCGGGTACCCCTCCACTTT.

The CDR3 nucleotides read TGTGCCTGGAGTGGGACAGCCAACTATGGCTACACCTTC. Encoded protein: CAWSGTANYGYTF. The V call is TRBV30, the J call TRBJ1-2, with D possibly matching TRBD1 (6 bases). V dropped 1 base and J dropped 2 bases, with 8 bases sitting between them. Germline lookup yields CDR1 GTSNPN and CDR2 SVGIG (reference sequence). The CDR3 loop spans 13 amino acids.

In DNA form, the CDR3 reads TGTGCTAGTGGTTCACCCGGGGGGGAGAACACCGGGGAGCTGTTTTTT. This gives the protein CASGSPGGENTGELFF. The V gene is TRBV12-5, the J gene TRBJ2-2; 8 bases agree with TRBD2. Germline CDR1 is LGHNT and CDR2 is FRNRAP. V was clipped by 4 bases and J by 1 base; unmatched bases: 5. CDR3 size: 16 residues.

The chain uses TRBV27 and TRBJ2-7, with D possibly being TRBD1 (5 bases). The ends were cut back, 8 bases at V and 2 bases at J, with 16 bases in the middle. In germline, CDR1 is MNHEY, CDR2 SMNVEV (reference sequence). This CDR3 has 14 amino acids. The CDR3: CASRMDKPPYEQYF. CDR3 bases: TGTGCCAGCCGCATGGACAAGCCCCCCTACGAGCAGTACTTC.

The chain combines TRBV10-3 with TRBJ1-4, with D possibly TRBD1 on 5 matching bases. CDR3 length: 16 residues. Germline lookup yields CDR1 ENHRY and CDR2 SYGVKD. Trimming stripped 0 bases from V and 0 bases from J, with 8 bases between. The DNA for the CDR3 is TGTGCCATCAGTGAGTCGGGGGGTGCAACTAATGAAAAACTGTTTTTT. It encodes CAISESGGATNEKLFF.

This chain links TRBV4-3 with TRBJ2-2; possibly TRBD1 for D (6 bases). CDR3 size: 17 residues. V was trimmed by 2 bases and J by 6 bases, leaving 19 bases between them. The germline V gene encodes CDR1 LGHNA and CDR2 YSLEER. The CDR3 reads CASSQNRVGVGAGELFF. The CDR3 DNA sequence: TGCGCCAGCAGCCAAAACAGGGTTGGTGTGGGGGCCGGGGAGCTGTTTTTT.

The chain has TRBV5-6 and TRBJ1-2, with 10 bases aligning to TRBD1. V lost 0 bases to trimming and J lost 4 bases; unmatched junction nucleotides: 6. The CDR3 length is 16 residues. The germline V gene encodes CDR1 SGHDT and CDR2 YYEEEE. CDR3 residues: CASSLGGTGDIYGYTF. In nucleotides, the CDR3 is TGTGCCAGCAGCTTGGGCGGGACAGGGGACATCTATGGCTACACCTTC.

The J gene is TRBJ1-2, the V gene TRBV7-9, with D perhaps matching TRBD1 (5 bases). Germline CDR1 is SEHNR and CDR2 is FQNEAQ (reference sequence). This CDR3 has 16 amino acids. Trimming took 1 base from V and 6 from J, leaving 18 bases between them. The CDR3 DNA sequence: TGTGCCAGCAGCTTAGGTTCGGGCAGGGCTTTGCATGGCTACACCTTC. As protein: CASSLGSGRALHGYTF.